This note documents a single T cell receptor (beta chain) sequence. Its antigen specificity is not known. Base qualities were left out, and no much larger clone turns up one base away. Sequencing was carried out with an Illumina HiSeq 1500. The public reads were run again by TCRdb, first through fastp at Q25 and then through MiXCR, and only productive beta chains were kept. Here each entry gathers all rows of one CDR3 protein and keeps the most common genes and DNA. This sample has 150,000 to 200,000 distinct CDR3 sequences in its table, and about 20% of those were observed once. 2.5% to 3% of the sample rests with the top ten. This record belongs to a study of T cell repertoires in cytomegalovirus infection (dated by TCRdb to between 2018 and 2021). About the study as a whole: Donor HLA type was relevant to the analysis, because carriage of CMV infection together with the matching HLA type was indicated by public TCR beta signatures. Findings and caveats that apply to the study as a whole: The ex vivo response was dominated by HLA-C-restricted CMV-specific TCR beta clonotypes, which also provided the single most frequent clonotype in two of eight donors. In both this cohort and an independent cohort of 352 donors, the cumulative frequency of public TCR beta family members distinguished carriers of CMV infection plus the relevant HLA type.

The clonotype was recovered from a human donor in good health (CMV status not recorded). Some clones in this sample may be carry-over from other donors' samples. Sequencing used PBMCs.

For the CDR3, the sequence is CASSMGQGGNEQFF. The DNA sequence is as follows: TGTGCCAGCAGTATGGGACAGGGGGGGAATGAGCAGTTCTTC. Rearrangement joined TRBV12-3 or TRBV12-4 to TRBJ2-1; 11 bases in the junction line up with TRBD1. From the cysteine up to the phenylalanine, the CDR3 has a length of 14 residues. The DNA shown is the 42-base CDR3, in frame from base 1. The germline V and J ends show losses of 5 bases and 7 bases respectively, and no gene match explains 4 bases of the junction.